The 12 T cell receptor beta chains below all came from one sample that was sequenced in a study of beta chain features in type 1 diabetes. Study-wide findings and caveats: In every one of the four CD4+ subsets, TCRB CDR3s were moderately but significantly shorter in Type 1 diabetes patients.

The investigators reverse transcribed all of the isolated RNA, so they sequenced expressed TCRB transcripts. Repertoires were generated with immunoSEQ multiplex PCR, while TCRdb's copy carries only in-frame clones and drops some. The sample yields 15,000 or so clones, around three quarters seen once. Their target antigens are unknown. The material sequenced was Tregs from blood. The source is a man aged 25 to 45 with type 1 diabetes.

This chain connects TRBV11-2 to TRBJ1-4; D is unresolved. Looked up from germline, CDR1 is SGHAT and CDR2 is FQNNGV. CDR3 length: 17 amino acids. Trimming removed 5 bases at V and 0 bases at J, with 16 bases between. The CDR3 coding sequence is TGTGCCAGCAGCCATAGCCCCCAGAGTGCAACTAATGAAAAACTGTTTTTT. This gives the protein CASSHSPQSATNEKLFF.

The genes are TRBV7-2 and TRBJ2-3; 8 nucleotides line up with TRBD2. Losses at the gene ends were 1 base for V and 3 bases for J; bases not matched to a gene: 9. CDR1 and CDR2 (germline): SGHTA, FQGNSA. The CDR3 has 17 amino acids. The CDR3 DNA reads TGTGCCAGCAGCTTAGGGGGATCGGGGGGGCGTACAGATACGCAGTATTTT. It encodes CASSLGGSGGRTDTQYF.

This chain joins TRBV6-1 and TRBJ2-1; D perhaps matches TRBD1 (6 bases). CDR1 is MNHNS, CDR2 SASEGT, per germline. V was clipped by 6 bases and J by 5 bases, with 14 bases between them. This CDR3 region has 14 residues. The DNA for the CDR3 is TGTGCCAGCAGATATAGGACAGACAACAATGAGCAGTTCTTC. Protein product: CASRYRTDNNEQFF.

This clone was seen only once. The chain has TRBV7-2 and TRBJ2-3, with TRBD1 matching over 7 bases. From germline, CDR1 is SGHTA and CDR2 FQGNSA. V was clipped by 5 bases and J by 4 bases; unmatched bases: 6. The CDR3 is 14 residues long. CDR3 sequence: CASSRQGVADTQYF. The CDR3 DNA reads TGTGCCAGCAGCAGACAGGGAGTGGCAGATACGCAGTATTTT.

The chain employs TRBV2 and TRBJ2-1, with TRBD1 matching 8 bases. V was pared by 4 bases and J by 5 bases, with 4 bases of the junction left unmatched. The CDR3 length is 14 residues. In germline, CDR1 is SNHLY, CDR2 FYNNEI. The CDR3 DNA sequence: TGTGCCAGCAGTGCAGGGGGCGCTGACAATGAGCAGTTCTTC. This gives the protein CASSAGGADNEQFF.

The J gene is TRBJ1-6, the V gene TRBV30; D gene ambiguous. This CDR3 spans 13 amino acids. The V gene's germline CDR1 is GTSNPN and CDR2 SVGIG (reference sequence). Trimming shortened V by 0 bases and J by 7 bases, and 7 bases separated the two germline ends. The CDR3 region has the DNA TGTGCCTGGAGTGTACAACAGAATTCACCCCTCCACTTT. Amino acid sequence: CAWSVQQNSPLHF.

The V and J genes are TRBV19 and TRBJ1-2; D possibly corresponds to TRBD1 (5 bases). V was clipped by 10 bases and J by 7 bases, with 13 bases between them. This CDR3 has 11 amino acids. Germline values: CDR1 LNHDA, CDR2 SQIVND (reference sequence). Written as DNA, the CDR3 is TGTGCCATTAGGCAGGGAGGTGGCTACACCTTC. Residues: CAIRQGGGYTF.

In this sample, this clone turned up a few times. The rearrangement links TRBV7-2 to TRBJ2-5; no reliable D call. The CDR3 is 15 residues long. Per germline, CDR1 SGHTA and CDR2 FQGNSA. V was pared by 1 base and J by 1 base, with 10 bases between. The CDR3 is CASSLDPARQETQYF. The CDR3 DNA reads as TGTGCCAGCAGCTTAGACCCAGCGCGCCAAGAGACCCAGTACTTC.

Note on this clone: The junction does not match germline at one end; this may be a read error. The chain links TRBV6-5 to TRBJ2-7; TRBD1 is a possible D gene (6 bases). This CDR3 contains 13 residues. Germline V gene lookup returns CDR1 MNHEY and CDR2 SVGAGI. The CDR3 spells CASRQGPPYKQYF. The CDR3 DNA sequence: TGTGCCAGCAGACAGGGTCCCCCCTACAAGCAGTACTTC.

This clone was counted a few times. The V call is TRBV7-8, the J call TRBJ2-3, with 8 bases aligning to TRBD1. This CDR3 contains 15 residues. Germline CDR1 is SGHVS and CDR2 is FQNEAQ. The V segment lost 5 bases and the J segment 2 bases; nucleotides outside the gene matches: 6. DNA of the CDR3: TGTGCCAGCAGCCCCTGGACAGGGACCACAGATACGCAGTATTTT. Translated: CASSPWTGTTDTQYF.

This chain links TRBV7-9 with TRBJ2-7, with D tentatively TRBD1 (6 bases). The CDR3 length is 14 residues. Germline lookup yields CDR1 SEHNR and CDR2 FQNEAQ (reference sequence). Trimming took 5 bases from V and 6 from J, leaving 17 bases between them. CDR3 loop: CASSPPAAGAEQYF. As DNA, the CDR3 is TGTGCCAGCAGCCCGCCAGCCGCAGGGGCCGAGCAGTACTTC.

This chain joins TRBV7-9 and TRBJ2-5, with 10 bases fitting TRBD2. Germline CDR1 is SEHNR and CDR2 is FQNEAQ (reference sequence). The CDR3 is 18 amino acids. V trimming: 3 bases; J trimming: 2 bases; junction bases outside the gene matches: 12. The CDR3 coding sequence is TGTGCCAGCAGCTTTCGTTTTGGACTAGCGGTCCTACAAGAGACCCAGTACTTC. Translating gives CASSFRFGLAVLQETQYF.